This TCR beta chain stems from a study of cytomegalovirus exposure and HLA in healthy donors. Study results and limitations: Reports described diagnosis of cytomegalovirus status by the classifier as highly specific and sensitive. Some TCR beta chains (around 180 of them) were listed as cytomegalovirus-associated. Most observed TCR sequences were rare, whereas some public TCRs were detected in many donors.

Between the trimmed V and J ends, which lost 9 bases and 0 bases, there was a span of 14 bases. The CDR3 is 14 residues long. Germline V gene lookup returns CDR1 SNHLY and CDR2 FYNNEI. Turning to this clone: What it binds is unknown.

The protocol was immunoSEQ multiplex PCR, while the TCRdb copy is restricted to in-frame clones and leaves out a portion. Of roughly 170,000 clones in the sample, 80% to 85% were seen once. Sequenced sample: PBMCs. This chain uses TRBV2 with TRBJ1-2; D is perhaps TRBD1 (6 bases). This receptor was identified in a woman under 30 in good health and CMV-seropositive. The CDR3 spells CASLQGLANYGYTF. In DNA, the CDR3 is TGTGCCAGTCTACAGGGTCTAGCTAACTATGGCTACACCTTC.